Listed below are T cell receptor beta chains from one sample, sequenced in a study of shared clonotypes between healthy human individuals. Some clones are missing from TCRdb's copy, which holds only in-frame ones; the method was immunoSEQ multiplex PCR. This sample has more than 2,000,000 clones, with approximately 92% found just once. The sequencing sample was made of naive CD4+ T cells sorted from blood. These receptors were obtained from a man aged 18 to 35 in good health. CDR3s include the opening cysteine and the closing phenylalanine or tryptophan. The order of the fields is J gene, V gene, D gene, clone size, CDR3 DNA, CDR3 protein. A D gene is named only where the DNA matches it firmly. The size field is filled for only some rows; it gives once, few, many or a size class.

J: TRBJ2-7; V: TRBV5-4; D: NA; size: once; DNA: TGTGCCAGCAGCTTGGCAGGTCAGGCTAGTCGATACGAGCAGTACTTC; CDR3: CASSLAGQASRYEQYF
J: TRBJ1-4; V: TRBV28; D: TRBD1; size: NA; DNA: TGTGCCAGCAGCTCGCCCTGGCGGACAGGGGGTCGGGAAAAACTGTTTTTT; CDR3: CASSSPWRTGGREKLFF
J: TRBJ2-7; V: TRBV10-3; D: TRBD1; size: NA; DNA: TGTGCCATCAGGCCGGGACAGGGGGCCTACGAGCAGTACTTC; CDR3: CAIRPGQGAYEQYF
J: TRBJ2-5; V: TRBV25-1; D: TRBD2; size: NA; DNA: TGTGCCAGCAGCCGGGGGCTAGCGGGAGTTCCGGGAGAGACCCAGTACTTC; CDR3: CASSRGLAGVPGETQYF
J: TRBJ1-3; V: TRBV2; D: TRBD1; size: NA; DNA: TGTGCCAGCAGTCCCGGGACAGGGAAAGGGACCATATATTTT; CDR3: CASSPGTGKGTIYF
J: TRBJ1-4; V: TRBV10-2; D: NA; size: NA; DNA: TGCGCCAGCAGCCCGGGGCGCCTTAATGAAAAACTGTTTTTT; CDR3: CASSPGRLNEKLFF
J: TRBJ2-1; V: TRBV29-1; D: TRBD2; size: NA; DNA: TGCAGCGTTGACACTAGCGGGGTCTACAATGAGCAGTTCTTC; CDR3: CSVDTSGVYNEQFF
J: TRBJ1-4; V: TRBV7-8; D: TRBD1; size: NA; DNA: TGTGCCAGCAGCTTAGGATTGAAGGGGACAGGCGGGACTGAAAAACTGTTTTTT; CDR3: CASSLGLKGTGGTEKLFF
J: TRBJ2-7; V: TRBV28; D: TRBD1; size: NA; DNA: TGTGCCAGCAGTCGACAGGGGATCTACGAGCAGTACTTC; CDR3: CASSRQGIYEQYF
J: TRBJ2-7; V: TRBV18; D: NA; size: NA; DNA: TGTGCCAGCTCACCACCTGCAGCCGGAGCCTACGAGCAGTACTTC; CDR3: CASSPPAAGAYEQYF
J: TRBJ2-2; V: TRBV30; D: NA; size: NA; DNA: TGTGCCTGGAGTGTACAAGGGGGCACCGGGGAGCTGTTTTTT; CDR3: CAWSVQGGTGELFF
J: TRBJ2-7; V: TRBV2; D: TRBD2; size: NA; DNA: TGTGCCAGCAGTGGTCTAGCGGGGTCCTACGAGCAGTACTTC; CDR3: CASSGLAGSYEQYF
J: TRBJ2-7; V: TRBV6-5; D: NA; size: NA; DNA: TGTGCCACAAAAAGCGCTGGAGACTACGAGCAGTACTTC; CDR3: CATKSAGDYEQYF
J: TRBJ1-2; V: TRBV30; D: TRBD1; size: NA; DNA: TGTGCCTGGATGACAGGGCGTTCGAACTATGGCTACACCTTC; CDR3: CAWMTGRSNYGYTF
J: TRBJ1-4; V: TRBV20-1; D: NA; size: NA; DNA: TGCAGTGTCAGAAACGGGAAACTGTTTTTT; CDR3: CSVRNGKLFF
J: TRBJ2-3; V: TRBV6-1; D: NA; size: NA; DNA: TGTGCCAGCAGTGCCGTGAGCACAGATACGCAGTATTTT; CDR3: CASSAVSTDTQYF
J: TRBJ2-1; V: TRBV2; D: NA; size: once; DNA: TGTGCCAGCAATCCAGGGAGCTCCTACAATGAGCAGTTCTTC; CDR3: CASNPGSSYNEQFF
J: TRBJ1-2; V: TRBV29-1; D: NA; size: NA; DNA: TGCAGCGTTGAAGAGGGAATACAGTACCTCTCCACCTTC; CDR3: CSVEEGIQYLSTF
J: TRBJ2-7; V: TRBV28; D: NA; size: NA; DNA: TGTGCCAGCAGTCCATTAAGGGGGGATCTCACCTACGAGCAGTACTTC; CDR3: CASSPLRGDLTYEQYF
J: TRBJ2-7; V: TRBV4-2; D: TRBD2; size: NA; DNA: TGTGCCAGCAGCCAAGAACTAGCGGGGGACCTCTACGAGCAGTACTTC; CDR3: CASSQELAGDLYEQYF
J: TRBJ1-4; V: TRBV28; D: TRBD1; size: NA; DNA: TGTGCCAGCAGTCGTGCTGACAGGGAGGAAAAACTGTTTTTT; CDR3: CASSRADREEKLFF
J: TRBJ2-2; V: TRBV11-3; D: NA; size: NA; DNA: TGTGCCAGCAGCTTCAGTGTAGACACCGGGGAGCTGTTTTTT; CDR3: CASSFSVDTGELFF
J: TRBJ2-1; V: TRBV7-9; D: TRBD2; size: NA; DNA: TGTGCCAGCAGCCCGGGACTAGCGGGAGGCGATGAGCAGTTCTTC; CDR3: CASSPGLAGGDEQFF
J: TRBJ2-7; V: TRBV6-6; D: NA; size: NA; DNA: TGTGCCAGCAGTTCAGGGGTATTCGGGGGATCCGACGAGCAGTACTTC; CDR3: CASSSGVFGGSDEQYF
J: TRBJ1-4; V: TRBV30; D: NA; size: NA; DNA: TGTGCCTGGAGCCTTCAGGGGCTAGGTAATGAAAAACTGTTTTTT; CDR3: CAWSLQGLGNEKLFF
J: TRBJ1-2; V: TRBV18; D: NA; size: NA; DNA: TGTGCCAGCTCCCTAGACAAGAACTATGGCTACACCTTC; CDR3: CASSLDKNYGYTF
J: TRBJ1-2; V: TRBV18; D: NA; size: NA; DNA: TGTGCCAGCTCCCCCGGGCAGGAGCTTTATGGCTACACCTTC; CDR3: CASSPGQELYGYTF
J: TRBJ2-5; V: TRBV4-3; D: NA; size: NA; DNA: TGCGCCAGCAGCCAAGCTACCCATGGAGAGACCCAGTACTTC; CDR3: CASSQATHGETQYF
J: TRBJ2-7; V: TRBV5-1; D: TRBD1; size: NA; DNA: TGCGCCAGCAGCTTGGGACAGGGCCTAGGTGAGCAGTACTTC; CDR3: CASSLGQGLGEQYF
J: TRBJ1-4; V: TRBV19; D: NA; size: NA; DNA: TGTGCCAGTAGTATTTCAGGGAAGGGTGAAAAACTGTTTTTT; CDR3: CASSISGKGEKLFF
J: TRBJ2-7; V: TRBV2; D: TRBD1; size: NA; DNA: TGTGCCAGCAGCCGCGACAGGGTGGGAGAGCAGTACTTC; CDR3: CASSRDRVGEQYF
J: TRBJ1-3; V: TRBV6-1; D: TRBD1; size: NA; DNA: TGTGCCAGCAGTGAATCCGGGACAGGGATATGCTCTGGAAACACCATATATTTT; CDR3: CASSESGTGICSGNTIYF
J: TRBJ2-7; V: TRBV6-5; D: NA; size: NA; DNA: TGTGCCAGCAGTTACGTTAGACAGAGCTCCTACGAGCAGTACTTC; CDR3: CASSYVRQSSYEQYF
J: TRBJ1-2; V: TRBV6-5; D: NA; size: NA; DNA: TGTGCCAGCAGCCCGGGGTATGGCTACACCTTC; CDR3: CASSPGYGYTF
J: TRBJ2-7; V: TRBV6-5; D: NA; size: NA; DNA: TGTGCCAGCAGACGGAACCGGGACACCAGCGAGCAGTACTTC; CDR3: CASRRNRDTSEQYF
J: TRBJ1-6; V: TRBV10-3; D: NA; size: NA; DNA: TGTGCCATCAGGGACACGAATTCACCCCTCCACTTT; CDR3: CAIRDTNSPLHF
J: TRBJ2-7; V: TRBV19; D: TRBD1; size: NA; DNA: TGTGCCAGTAGTATGGGGACAGGGACGGGCGAGCAGTACTTC; CDR3: CASSMGTGTGEQYF
J: TRBJ1-5; V: TRBV6-4; D: NA; size: NA; DNA: TGTGCCAGCAGTGACCCGCAGAGAGGCAGTAATTATAGCAATCAGCCCCAGCATTTT; CDR3: CASSDPQRGSNYSNQPQHF
J: TRBJ1-2; V: TRBV7-9; D: NA; size: NA; DNA: TGTGCCAGCAGCCAGATGGCAGGGGTGGGCTACACCTTC; CDR3: CASSQMAGVGYTF